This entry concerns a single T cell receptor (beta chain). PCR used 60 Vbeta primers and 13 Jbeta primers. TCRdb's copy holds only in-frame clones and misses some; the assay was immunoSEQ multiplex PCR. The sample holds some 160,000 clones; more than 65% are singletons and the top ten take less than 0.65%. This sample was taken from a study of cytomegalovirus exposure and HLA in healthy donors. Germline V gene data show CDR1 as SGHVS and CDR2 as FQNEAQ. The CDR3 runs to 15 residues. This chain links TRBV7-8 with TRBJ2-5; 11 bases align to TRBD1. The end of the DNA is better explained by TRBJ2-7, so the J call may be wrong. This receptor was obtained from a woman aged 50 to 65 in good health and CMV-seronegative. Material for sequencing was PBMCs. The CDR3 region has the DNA TGTGCCAGCAGCTTGCCGGGACAGGGGGTGGACGAGCAGTACTTC. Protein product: CASSLPGQGVDEQYF.